These 25 T cell receptor beta chains came from one sample sequenced in a study of blood T cell repertoires in COVID-19. The method was immunoSEQ multiplex PCR; TCRdb's version includes in-frame clones alone and lacks a portion of them. Here the sample spans under 300,000 clones, around 84% being singletons. The material sequenced was peripheral blood. These receptor sequences come from a woman aged 70-85 years with active or convalescent COVID-19.

The chain joins TRBV14 to TRBJ2-3, with a weak D call TRBD1 (6 bases). Looked up from germline, CDR1 is SGHDN and CDR2 is FVKESK. The CDR3 is made up of 17 amino acids. The V and J ends lost 1 base and 4 bases respectively, with 18 bases between them. This CDR3 is CASSQGTGLPRADTQYF. DNA for the CDR3: TGTGCCAGCAGCCAAGGTACAGGGTTGCCTCGGGCAGATACGCAGTATTTT. The full variable domain, rest sourced from reference TRBV14 and TRBJ2-3, is EAGVTQFPSHSVIEKGQTVTLRCDPISGHDNLYWYRRVMGKEIKFLLHFVKESKQDESGMPNNRFLAERTGGTYSTLKVQPAELEDSGVYFCASSQGTGLPRADTQYFGPGTRLTVL.

Of note for this clone: Relative to the germline gene, one junction end is altered; a read error may explain this. The V and J genes are TRBV7-8 and TRBJ2-7; possibly TRBD1 for D (6 bases). This CDR3 has 11 amino acids. Looked up from germline, CDR1 is SGHVS and CDR2 is FQNEAQ. Written as DNA, the CDR3 is TGTGCCAGCAGCCCATCCGGGACACCGACTTTC. Translating it yields CASSPSGTPTF.

The chain has TRBV15 and TRBJ1-1; D is unclear. V was shortened by 0 bases and J by 4 bases, with 12 bases between the two germline ends. Per the germline V gene, CDR1 is LNHNV and CDR2 is YYDKDF (reference sequence). The CDR3 runs 15 residues. The CDR3 spells CATSRDREGSTEAFF. As DNA, the CDR3 is TGTGCCACCAGCAGAGATAGGGAGGGTAGCACTGAAGCTTTCTTT.

This chain uses TRBV19 with TRBJ1-2, with D possibly being TRBD1 (6 bases). Germline V lookup: CDR1 LNHDA, CDR2 SQIVND (reference sequence). The ends were cut back, 7 bases at V and 4 bases at J, with 13 bases in the middle. This CDR3 has 13 residues. In DNA, the CDR3 is TGTGCCAGTAAATTGCAGGGGAGCTATGGCTACACCTTC. Translating it yields CASKLQGSYGYTF.

The chain has TRBV6-1 and TRBJ1-3, with 10 bases aligning to TRBD1. Germline CDR1 MNHNS, CDR2 SASEGT. The CDR3 totals 16 residues. V lost 3 bases and J lost 0; bases outside the gene matches: 2. The CDR3 region is CASSDWTGGSGNTIYF. CDR3 sequence (DNA): TGTGCCAGCAGTGACTGGACAGGGGGCTCTGGAAACACCATATATTTT.

This clone was recorded a few times. The gene calls are TRBV10-3 and TRBJ1-1; weak D call: TRBD1 (5 bases). Per germline, CDR1 ENHRY and CDR2 SYGVKD. The CDR3 runs 14 residues. Deletions cut 2 bases from V and 4 bases from J, with 11 bases between. The CDR3 sequence is CAISERGQGTEAFF. Here the CDR3 DNA reads TGTGCCATCAGTGAGAGGGGTCAGGGCACTGAAGCTTTCTTT.

Many counts were recorded for this clone. Other nucleotide sequences from this sample produce the same CDR3. V is TRBV7-8 and J is TRBJ1-5; TRBD1 agrees at 8 bases. Unmatched junction bases numbered 4, after V lost 4 bases and J lost 5 bases. This CDR3 is built from 14 residues. Germline V gene sequence: CDR1 SGHVS, CDR2 FQNEAQ. The DNA for the CDR3 is TGTGCCAGCAGCTCCGGGACAGGTTATCAGCCCCAGCATTTT. The encoded protein is CASSSGTGYQPQHF.

To note about this clone: Other nucleotide sequences from this sample produce the same CDR3. The rearrangement links TRBV20-1 to TRBJ2-5; D uncertain. This CDR3 comprises 10 residues. CDR1 and CDR2 from the germline V gene are DFQATT and SNEGSKA (reference sequence). Trimming pared 2 bases from V and 5 bases from J, leaving 3 bases between. The CDR3: CSARLETQYF. The DNA for the CDR3 is TGCAGTGCTAGACTCGAGACCCAGTACTTC.

The DNA of the CDR3 is TGTGCCAGTAGTATAGCAGCGGGGGGTTACAATGAGCAGTTCTTC. Protein: CASSIAAGGYNEQFF. The J gene is TRBJ2-1, the V gene TRBV19, with 9 bases that match TRBD2. CDR1 and CDR2 (germline): LNHDA, SQIVND (reference sequence). The CDR3 spans 15 residues. Trimming took 1 base from V and 4 from J; bases not matched to a gene: 2.

The gene calls are TRBV7-7 and TRBJ2-2; tentative D call: TRBD1 (6 bases). Trimming took off 6 bases at V and 3 bases at J, with 11 bases between the two ends. CDR1 and CDR2 from the germline V gene are SSHAT and FNYEAQ (reference sequence). This CDR3 has 14 amino acids. The CDR3 here is CASSSHRDTGELFF. In DNA, the CDR3 is TGTGCCAGCAGTTCTCACAGGGACACCGGGGAGCTGTTTTTT.

The chain combines TRBV5-1 with TRBJ2-3; D might be TRBD2 (5 bases). Trimming took off 4 bases at V and 2 bases at J, with 17 bases between the two ends. Germline CDR1 reads SGHRS; CDR2 reads YFSETQ. The CDR3 consists of 16 residues. The CDR3 nucleotides are TGCGCCAGCAGCGCGGGTCGTGACTTGGACACAGATACGCAGTATTTT. Amino acids: CASSAGRDLDTDTQYF.

This clone was seen only a few times. The chain has TRBV2 and TRBJ1-5; a weak D match, TRBD1 (5 bases). The length of the CDR3 is 14 residues. Trimming took 2 bases from V and 4 from J, leaving 9 bases between them. Germline-derived CDR1 and CDR2 are SNHLY and FYNNEI. CDR3 DNA sequence: TGTGCCAGCAGTGAAAGGGGCCGGAATCAGCCCCAGCATTTT. As protein: CASSERGRNQPQHF.

This chain joins TRBV5-5 and TRBJ1-2, with 9 positions matching TRBD1. There are 14 residues in the CDR3. V shed 2 bases and J 5 bases; nucleotides not matched to a gene: 4. CDR1 is SGHKS, CDR2 YYEKEE, per germline (reference sequence). The DNA for the CDR3 is TGTGCCAGCAGCTTACAGGGGGCAGGGTATGGCTACACCTTC. The encoded protein is CASSLQGAGYGYTF.

This chain uses TRBV6-4 with TRBJ1-2; D gene uncertain. This CDR3 is built from 12 residues. V lost 4 bases and J lost 10, with 13 bases in between. Germline CDR1 and CDR2: MRHNA and SNTAGT. The CDR3 DNA sequence: TGTGCCAGCAGTGGCCCGAGAGGGATCTACACCTTC. Translated: CASSGPRGIYTF.

This clone has more than one count but fewer than ten. The chain has TRBV12-3 or TRBV12-4 and TRBJ1-1; D remains ambiguous. This CDR3 comprises 13 residues. V lost 5 bases to trimming and J lost 5 bases, with 12 bases between them. In DNA form, the CDR3 reads TGTGCCAGCAGTGATCTGAGAAAGACTGAAGCTTTCTTT. Amino acid sequence: CASSDLRKTEAFF.

DNA for the CDR3: TGTGCCAGCAGCTTAGTATCAGGTCCCAACTATGGCTACACCTTC. Residues: CASSLVSGPNYGYTF. The chain is built from TRBV7-2 and TRBJ1-2; no clear D gene. The CDR3 spans 15 residues. The V end was cut by 1 base, the J end by 2 bases, with 11 bases between. CDR1 and CDR2 (germline): SGHTA, FQGNSA.

The chain links TRBV7-4 to TRBJ2-5; D not resolved. V lost 0 bases to trimming and J lost 5 bases, with 16 bases between them. CDR3 size: 16 residues. Germline V gene lookup returns CDR1 SGHVT and CDR2 SQSDAQ. CDR3 region: CASSLAFAPRGETQYF. The DNA for the CDR3 is TGTGCCAGCAGCTTAGCGTTCGCCCCTCGAGGTGAGACCCAGTACTTC. Together with reference TRBV7-4 and TRBJ2-5, the CDR3 gives the full variable domain: GAGVSQSPRYKVAKRGRDVALRCDSISGHVTLYWYRQTLGQGSEVLTYSQSDAQRDKSGRPSGRFSAERPERSVSTLKIQRTEQGDSAVYLCASSLAFAPRGETQYFGPGTRLLVL.

The V gene is TRBV2, the J gene TRBJ1-4; TRBD1 might be the D (5 bases). Trimming took 3 bases from V and 11 from J, leaving 19 bases between them. Germline V lookup: CDR1 SNHLY, CDR2 FYNNEI. The CDR3 has 15 amino acids. Here the CDR3 DNA reads TGTGCCAGCAGTGAGGAGTTAGGGCCAAGGGGTAAACTGTTTTTT. This codes for CASSEELGPRGKLFF.

V usage is TRBV9 and J usage is TRBJ1-2, with no clear D. V was shortened by 5 bases and J by 4 bases, with 12 bases between the two germline ends. The CDR3 is 13 residues long. Germline V lookup: CDR1 SGDLS, CDR2 YYNGEE. CDR3 protein: CASSLSSGYGYTF. As DNA, the CDR3 is TGTGCCAGCAGTCTCTCTTCGGGCTATGGCTACACCTTC. The full variable domain, rest sourced from reference TRBV9 and TRBJ1-2, is DSGVTQTPKHLITATGQRVTLRCSPRSGDLSVYWYQQSLDQGLQFLIQYYNGEERAKGNILERFSAQQFPDLHSELNLSSLELGDSALYFCASSLSSGYGYTFGSGTRLTVV.

The chain carries TRBV5-4 and TRBJ1-6; no firm D call. Trimming took off 5 bases at V and 10 bases at J, with 13 bases between the two ends. The CDR3 length is 13 residues. Germline V gives CDR1 SGHNT, CDR2 YYREEE (reference sequence). CDR3 loop: CASSPGAESPLHF. Written as DNA, the CDR3 is TGTGCCAGCAGTCCCGGTGCCGAATCACCCCTCCACTTT.

The V call is TRBV19, the J call TRBJ1-2; the D gene is possibly TRBD1 (6 bases). Germline values: CDR1 LNHDA, CDR2 SQIVND (reference sequence). The CDR3 totals 13 residues. V lost 6 bases and J 8 bases, leaving 16 bases between the germline ends. The CDR3 DNA reads as TGTGCCAGTAGCCCGGACAGCGCCCGGGGCTACACCTTC. It codes for CASSPDSARGYTF.

This chain links TRBV29-1 with TRBJ1-2; 10 nucleotides line up with TRBD1. Per germline, CDR1 SQVTM and CDR2 ANQGSEA. J was trimmed by 7 bases and V by 6 bases; bases with no gene match: 8. This CDR3 is 13 amino acids long. The CDR3 DNA is TGCAGCGTATTGACAGGGGGCGAGAGTGGCTACACCTTC. Residues: CSVLTGGESGYTF.

V is TRBV29-1 and J is TRBJ1-1; 9 bases line up with TRBD1. V lost 6 bases, J lost 6 bases, and 14 bases stayed unmatched. The CDR3 has 15 residues. The germline CDR1 and CDR2 sequences are SQVTM and ANQGSEA. The CDR3 bases are TGCAGCGTCGCTGGGGACAGGGAATCGGGGGCTGAAGCTTTCTTT. Residues: CSVAGDRESGAEAFF.

The V and J genes are TRBV6-5 and TRBJ1-2; 8 bases align to TRBD1. Trimming at V came to 9 bases and at J to 4 bases, leaving 7 bases not matched to a gene. Germline-derived CDR1 and CDR2 are MNHEY and SVGAGI. The CDR3 is 13 amino acids. The CDR3 here is CASGQGRVYGYTF. CDR3 in DNA: TGTGCCAGTGGACAGGGACGGGTCTATGGCTACACCTTC.

The V and J genes are TRBV4-1 and TRBJ2-7, with D perhaps TRBD1 (7 bases). This CDR3 has 15 amino acids. V was shortened by 1 base and J by 5 bases, with 15 bases between the two germline ends. Germline V CDR1 and CDR2: MGHRA, YSYEKL. The DNA for the CDR3 is TGCGCCAGCAGCCAAGTCTCCCTCAGGGGGGACGAGCAGTACTTC. This translates into CASSQVSLRGDEQYF.